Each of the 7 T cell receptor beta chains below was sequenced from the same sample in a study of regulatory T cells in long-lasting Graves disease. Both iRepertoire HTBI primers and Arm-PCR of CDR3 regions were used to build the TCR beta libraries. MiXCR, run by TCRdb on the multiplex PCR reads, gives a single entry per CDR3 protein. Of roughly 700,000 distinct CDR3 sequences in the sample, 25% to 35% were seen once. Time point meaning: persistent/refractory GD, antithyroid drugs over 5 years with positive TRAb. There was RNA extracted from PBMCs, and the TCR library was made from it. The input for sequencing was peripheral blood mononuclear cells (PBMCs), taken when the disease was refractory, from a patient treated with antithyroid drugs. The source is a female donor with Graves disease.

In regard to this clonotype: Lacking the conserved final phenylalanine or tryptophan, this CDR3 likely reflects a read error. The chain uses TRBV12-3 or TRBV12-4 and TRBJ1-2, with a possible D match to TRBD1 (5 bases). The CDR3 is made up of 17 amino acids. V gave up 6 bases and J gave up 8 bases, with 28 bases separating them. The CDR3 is CASSQPSGGGKVEGYTL. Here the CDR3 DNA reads TGTGCCAGCAGCCAACCTTCCGGCGGGGGGAAGGTGGAAGGCTACACCCTC.

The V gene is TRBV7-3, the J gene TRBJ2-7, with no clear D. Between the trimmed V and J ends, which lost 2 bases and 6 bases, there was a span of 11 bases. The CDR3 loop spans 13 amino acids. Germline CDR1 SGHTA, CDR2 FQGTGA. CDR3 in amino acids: CASSLGVAGEQYF. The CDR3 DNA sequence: TGTGCCAGCAGCTTAGGGGTAGCTGGCGAGCAGTACTTC.

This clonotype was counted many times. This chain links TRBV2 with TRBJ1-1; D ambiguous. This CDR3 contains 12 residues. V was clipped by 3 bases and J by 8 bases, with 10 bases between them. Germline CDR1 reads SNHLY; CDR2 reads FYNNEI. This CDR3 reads CASSDTAPEAFF. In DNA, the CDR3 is TGTGCCAGCAGTGATACAGCCCCAGAAGCTTTCTTT.

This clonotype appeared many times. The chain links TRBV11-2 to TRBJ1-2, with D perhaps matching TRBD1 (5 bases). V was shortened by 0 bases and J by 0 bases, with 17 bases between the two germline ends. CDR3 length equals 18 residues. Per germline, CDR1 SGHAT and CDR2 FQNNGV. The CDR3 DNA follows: TGTGCCAGCAGCTTAGACCGGGGCCGCTTAGATTCTAACTATGGCTACACCTTC. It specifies CASSLDRGRLDSNYGYTF.

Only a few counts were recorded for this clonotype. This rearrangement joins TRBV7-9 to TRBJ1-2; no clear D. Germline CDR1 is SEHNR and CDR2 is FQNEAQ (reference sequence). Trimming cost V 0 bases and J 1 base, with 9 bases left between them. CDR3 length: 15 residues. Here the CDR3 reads CASSLAASINYGYTF. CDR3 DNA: TGTGCCAGCAGCTTAGCTGCGAGCATTAACTATGGCTACACCTTC.

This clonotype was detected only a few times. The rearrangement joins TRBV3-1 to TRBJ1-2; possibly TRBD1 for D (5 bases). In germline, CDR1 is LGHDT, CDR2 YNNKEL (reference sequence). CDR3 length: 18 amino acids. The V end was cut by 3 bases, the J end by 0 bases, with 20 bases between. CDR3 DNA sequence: TGTGCCAGCAGCCACGATGGAGCATTCTGGACACCTAACTATGGCTACACCTTC. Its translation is CASSHDGAFWTPNYGYTF. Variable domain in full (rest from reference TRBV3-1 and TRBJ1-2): DTAVSQTPKYLVTQMGNDKSIKCEQNLGHDTMYWYKQDSKKFLKIMFSYNNKELIINETVPNRFSPKSPDKAHLNLHINSLELGDSAVYFCASSHDGAFWTPNYGYTFGSGTRLTVV.

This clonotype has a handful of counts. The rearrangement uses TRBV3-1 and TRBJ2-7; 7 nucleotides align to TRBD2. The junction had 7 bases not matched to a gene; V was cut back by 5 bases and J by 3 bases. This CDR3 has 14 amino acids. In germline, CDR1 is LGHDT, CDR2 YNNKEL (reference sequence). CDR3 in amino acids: CASSSRTSSYEQYF. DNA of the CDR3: TGTGCCAGCAGCTCAAGGACTAGTAGCTACGAGCAGTACTTC.